The 14 T cell receptor beta chains below were found in one sample sequenced in a study of neoadjuvant anti-PD-1 for oral cavity cancer. The protocol was immunoSEQ multiplex PCR, while the TCRdb copy is restricted to in-frame clones and leaves out a portion. This sample has 84,000 or so clones, with roughly 80% found just once. The input for sequencing was PBMCs, taken before nivolumab (anti-PD-1) treatment. All receptors derive from a person between 40 and 79 years old with oral cavity squamous cell carcinoma.

This chain's CDR3 is CASSPTGDYQETQYF. For the CDR3, the DNA is TGCGCCAGCAGCCCTACAGGCGATTACCAAGAGACCCAGTACTTC. This chain joins TRBV4-1 and TRBJ2-5; D is perhaps TRBD1 (5 bases). Germline assignment: CDR1 MGHRA and CDR2 YSYEKL. The CDR3 is 15 amino acids. Trimming took off 4 bases at V and 0 bases at J, with 12 bases between the two ends.

The rearrangement links TRBV6-5 to TRBJ2-3; 7 nucleotides match TRBD1. The germline gives CDR1 MNHEY, CDR2 SVGAGI. The CDR3 consists of 14 residues. Trimming cost V 6 bases and J 1 base; bases outside gene matches: 4. The CDR3: CASRATGRTDTQYF. DNA of the CDR3: TGTGCCAGCAGAGCGACAGGGCGCACAGATACGCAGTATTTT.

The chain recombines TRBV5-5 with TRBJ1-2; 9 bases fit TRBD1. In germline, CDR1 is SGHKS, CDR2 YYEKEE (reference sequence). This CDR3 is built from 15 residues. Trimming removed 1 base from V and 5 bases from J; junction bases left unmatched: 6. The CDR3: CASSLRGTGTYGYTF. The CDR3 DNA follows: TGTGCCAGCAGCTTGAGGGGGACAGGGACTTATGGCTACACCTTC.

The chain links TRBV6-4 to TRBJ1-1, with unresolved D. V was cut by 4 bases and J by 4 bases, with 10 bases left in between. Germline V gene lookup returns CDR1 MRHNA and CDR2 SNTAGT. The CDR3 consists of 13 residues. The CDR3 loop reads CASSAMASTEAFF. The CDR3 DNA follows: TGTGCCAGCAGTGCCATGGCCAGCACTGAAGCTTTCTTT.

There are a few counts of this clone. The chain recombines TRBV27 with TRBJ2-3; D call uncertain. Germline CDR1 and CDR2: MNHEY and SMNVEV (reference sequence). CDR3 size: 14 residues. The V gene lost 5 bases and the J gene lost 7 bases, with 16 bases spanning the gap. CDR3: CASSPSPFQNTQYF. CDR3 DNA sequence: TGTGCCAGCAGTCCTTCGCCATTCCAGAATACGCAGTATTTT.

This clone was recorded a few times. The gene calls are TRBV7-2 and TRBJ1-5; D possibly corresponds to TRBD1 (6 bases). Germline CDR1 and CDR2: SGHTA and FQGNSA. V was clipped by 5 bases and J by 1 base, with 12 bases between them. The CDR3 runs 15 residues. The chain's CDR3 is CASSPKGESNQPQHF. The CDR3 nucleotides read TGTGCCAGCAGCCCAAAGGGGGAGAGCAATCAGCCCCAGCATTTT.

This clone was found a few times. The rearrangement uses TRBV4-1 and TRBJ2-3, with D perhaps TRBD2 (5 bases). V shed 1 base and J shed 4 bases, with 9 bases lying between them. The CDR3 length is 14 residues. Germline loops: CDR1 MGHRA, CDR2 YSYEKL. This chain's CDR3 is CASSQASPPDTQYF. The CDR3 coding sequence is TGCGCCAGCAGCCAAGCTAGCCCCCCAGATACGCAGTATTTT.

The chain joins TRBV28 to TRBJ1-2, with 7 bases lining up with TRBD1. V shed 5 bases, J shed 4 bases, and the junction held 13 bases outside the gene matches. This CDR3 is 16 amino acids long. CDR1 MDHEN and CDR2 SYDVKM come from the germline V gene. The CDR3 sequence is CASSPQPGQRTYGYTF. CDR3 nucleotide sequence: TGTGCCAGCAGTCCCCAACCGGGACAGAGAACCTATGGCTACACCTTC.

The chain is built from TRBV7-8 and TRBJ1-2; 8 nucleotides agree with TRBD1. Germline trimming cut 0 bases from V and 8 bases from J; bases unmatched to any gene: 8. The germline V gene has CDR1 SGHVS and CDR2 FQNEAQ. The CDR3 extends over 15 amino acids. CDR3: CASSLATSTGDGYTF. The CDR3, as DNA: TGTGCCAGCAGCTTAGCCACATCGACAGGGGACGGCTACACCTTC.

J is TRBJ2-3 and V is TRBV25-1; tentatively, D is TRBD1 or TRBD2 (5 bases each). The germline V gene encodes CDR1 MGHDK and CDR2 SYGVNS. This CDR3 is 15 amino acids long. Trimming removed 6 bases at V and 0 bases at J, with 13 bases between. The CDR3 bases are TGTGCCAGCAGGGTCGGGACCGTCAGCACAGATACGCAGTATTTT. As protein: CASRVGTVSTDTQYF. The variable domain in full, with the rest retrieved from reference TRBV25-1 and TRBJ2-3, is EADIYQTPRYLVIGTGKKITLECSQTMGHDKMYWYQQDPGMELHLIHYSYGVNSTEKGDLSSESTVSRIRTEHFPLTLESARPSHTSQYLCASRVGTVSTDTQYFGPGTRLTVL.

The rearrangement joins TRBV30 to TRBJ2-1; TRBD2 is a possible D gene (6 bases). The CDR3 loop spans 13 amino acids. V lost 1 base and J 6 bases, leaving 10 bases between the germline ends. Germline lookup yields CDR1 GTSNPN and CDR2 SVGIG (reference sequence). CDR3 sequence: CAWSGGTSNEQFF. In DNA form, the CDR3 reads TGTGCCTGGAGTGGCGGGACTTCCAATGAGCAGTTCTTC.

In this sample, this clone turned up a few times. The chain employs TRBV5-1 and TRBJ1-1, with TRBD1 identical over 8 bases. The CDR3 covers 13 residues. The V gene's germline CDR1 is SGHRS and CDR2 YFSETQ. The trim removed 2 bases at V and 8 bases at J, leaving 5 bases unmatched. The CDR3, as DNA: TGCGCCAGCAGCTTAGCAGGGGGCAGGGAAGCTTTCTTT. It codes for CASSLAGGREAFF. Full variable domain (missing parts from reference TRBV5-1 and TRBJ1-1): KAGVTQTPRYLIKTRGQQVTLSCSPISGHRSVSWYQQTPGQGLQFLFEYFSETQRNKGNFPGRFSGRQFSNSRSEMNVSTLELGDSALYLCASSLAGGREAFFGQGTRLTVV.

The chain recombines TRBV4-2 with TRBJ2-3; no clear D. Germline values: CDR1 LGHNA, CDR2 YNFKEQ. The V end was cut by 4 bases, the J end by 1 base, with 9 bases between. The CDR3 is 14 amino acids. In DNA, the CDR3 is TGTGCCAGCAGCCCATTGGACGGCACAGATACGCAGTATTTT. It codes for CASSPLDGTDTQYF.

This chain uses TRBV29-1 with TRBJ1-1; 9 nucleotides align to TRBD1. V lost 7 bases and J lost 4; bases outside the gene matches: 13. The CDR3 covers 15 residues. Germline CDR1 and CDR2: SQVTM and ANQGSEA. In DNA form, the CDR3 reads TGCAGCGCCGTAGGTGGTGGACAGGGGTTCACTGAAGCTTTCTTT. Its protein is CSAVGGGQGFTEAFF.